This T cell receptor beta chain is drawn from a study of T cells in Graves' hyperthyroidism and ophthalmopathy. Overall study context: Peripheral blood sampling occurred at initial diagnosis, before any treatment.

The source material, RNA transcripts, was used to amplify TCR beta CDR3 regions. In the first-round RT-PCR of the TCR CDR3, the HTBI primer set was used. TCRdb itself ran the multiplex PCR reads through MiXCR, one entry per CDR3 protein. The table includes 250,000 to 300,000 distinct CDR3 sequences, roughly 15% detected once. Among the patients, aged 18 to 65, hyperthyroidism was newly diagnosed and had lasted under 2 months. The study excluded patients with uncontrolled infection, other autoimmune disease, pregnancy or lactation. Clinical symptoms, serum thyroxine, TRAb, thyroid ultrasound and orbital computed tomography informed diagnoses. V lost 1 base and J lost 2, with 20 bases in between. The germline gives CDR1 SEHNR, CDR2 FQNEAQ (reference sequence). This CDR3 comprises 18 residues.

This sequence originates from a woman in her 50s with Graves' hyperthyroidism that later progressed to Graves' ophthalmopathy. Input material: blood. V is TRBV7-9 and J is TRBJ1-2; no clear D. The CDR3 nucleotides are TGTGCCAGCAGCTTAGTTATAGTTTCCAACCTGGTGAACTATGGCTACACCTTC. It yields the protein CASSLVIVSNLVNYGYTF.